The source of this T cell receptor beta chain is a study of CD8 T cells in ankylosing spondylitis. Germline V gene lookup returns CDR1 LNHNV and CDR2 YYDKDF (reference sequence). CDR3 length equals 15 residues. The ends were cut back, 0 bases at V and 5 bases at J, with 11 bases in the middle. A remark on this clonotype: Its antigen remains unknown.

Points from the study as a whole: Enrichment of disease-linked clones was reportedly significant in matched ankylosing spondylitis synovial fluid. Made up of about eight highly homologous variants, a TCR beta motif appeared characteristic of ankylosing spondylitis blood.

TCRdb re-analysed the 5' RACE reads in MiXCR, keeping a single row per CDR3 protein. The sample lists roughly 450,000 distinct CDR3 sequences, about 25% occurring once. The receptor's source is a male donor with ankylosing spondylitis. The genes are TRBV15 and TRBJ2-1; perhaps TRBD1 as D (7 bases). The source material was blood, either unsorted or a sorted T cell fraction (not recorded which). The CDR3 is CATSRDGGTDNEQFF. The CDR3 bases are TGTGCCACCAGCAGAGATGGGGGGACAGACAATGAGCAGTTCTTC.